Listed here is a single TCR beta chain. Its specificity is unknown. The entry originates in a study of cytomegalovirus exposure and HLA in healthy donors. 60 Vbeta and 13 Jbeta primers were used in PCR. TCRdb's table, derived via immunoSEQ multiplex PCR, lists solely in-frame clones and lacks some. The sample records about 190,000 clones, over 70% being singletons. Findings and caveats of the study: Most TCR beta V segments were productive about 87% or about 30% of the time in an earlier analysis.

Germline CDR1 SGHNT, CDR2 YYREEE (reference sequence). The CDR3 is 15 amino acids. V lost 5 bases to trimming and J lost 6 bases; unmatched junction nucleotides: 10. The V gene is TRBV5-4, the J gene TRBJ2-7, with 11 bases aligning to TRBD2. The receptor was isolated from a man aged 35 to 55 in good health and CMV-seropositive. Input material: PBMCs. This CDR3 is CASSSVAGGPVEQYF. CDR3 DNA: TGTGCCAGCAGTTCCGTAGCGGGAGGGCCGGTCGAGCAGTACTTC.